Following are 30 T cell receptor beta chains from one sample sequenced in a study of blood T cell repertoires in COVID-19. Sequencing was performed with immunoSEQ multiplex PCR; in TCRdb, only in-frame clones are kept and a portion is missing. In the table there are 200,000 to 300,000 clones, more than 90% of which are singletons. The specimen sequenced was peripheral blood. The receptors stem from a person aged 18 to 30 with COVID-19, enrolled during active disease.

This clone showed up just once. V usage is TRBV30 and J usage is TRBJ2-7; TRBD2 aligns across 9 bases. Germline V gene sequence: CDR1 GTSNPN, CDR2 SVGIG (reference sequence). The CDR3 consists of 17 residues. After removal of 7 bases from V and 0 bases from J, the junction contained 16 bases not matched to a gene. The CDR3 sequence is CASRWREGPAPSYEQYF. In DNA, the CDR3 is TGTGCCTCCCGGTGGCGGGAGGGCCCTGCCCCCTCCTACGAGCAGTACTTC.

J is TRBJ1-2 and V is TRBV6-1; D is unresolved. Germline V CDR1 and CDR2: MNHNS, SASEGT. V was shortened by 0 bases and J by 2 bases, with 4 bases between the two germline ends. This CDR3 has 13 residues. This chain's CDR3 is CASSEALNYGYTF. CDR3 DNA: TGTGCCAGCAGTGAAGCGCTAAACTATGGCTACACCTTC.

V usage is TRBV11-1 and J usage is TRBJ2-7; maybe TRBD2 (5 bases). V was clipped by 6 bases and J by 4 bases, with 10 bases between them. Germline V lookup: CDR1 SGHAT, CDR2 FQDESV (reference sequence). The CDR3 totals 12 residues. This chain's CDR3 is CASSRENYEQYF. CDR3 in DNA: TGTGCCAGCAGTAGGGAGAATTACGAGCAGTACTTC.

The rearrangement joins TRBV11-2 to TRBJ2-5; 14 bases match TRBD2. With 5 bases clipped from V and 5 bases from J, the junction kept 10 bases outside the gene matches. CDR1 and CDR2 (germline): SGHAT, FQNNGV. This CDR3 is 17 amino acids long. The CDR3 region has the DNA TGTGCCAGCAGCGGGCCCGGGACTAGCGGGAGCCAGGAGACCCAGTACTTC. Its translation: CASSGPGTSGSQETQYF.

The rearrangement links TRBV6-5 to TRBJ2-1; D is perhaps TRBD2 (5 bases). The CDR3 has 12 residues. CDR1 and CDR2 from the germline V gene are MNHEY and SVGAGI. The germline V and J ends were trimmed by 8 bases and 4 bases, with 9 bases remaining between them. The CDR3 region is CASWEYYNEQFF. In DNA form, the CDR3 reads TGTGCCAGCTGGGAGTATTACAATGAGCAGTTCTTC.

This clone was counted a few times. The V and J genes are TRBV19 and TRBJ2-7, with 7 bases matching TRBD1. The CDR3 extends over 13 amino acids. J was trimmed by 3 bases and V by 6 bases; bases with no gene match: 5. Per the germline V gene, CDR1 is LNHDA and CDR2 is SQIVND (reference sequence). CDR3 coding DNA: TGTGCCAGTAGAAACAGGGGAAACTACGAGCAGTACTTC. Protein product: CASRNRGNYEQYF.

The genes are TRBV29-1 and TRBJ2-7; weak D call: TRBD2 (6 bases). The V end was cut by 6 bases, the J end by 4 bases, with 10 bases between. The CDR3 loop spans 11 amino acids. Germline CDR1 reads SQVTM; CDR2 reads ANQGSEA. DNA of the CDR3: TGCAGCGTCCGGACTATGTACGAGCAGTACTTC. Protein: CSVRTMYEQYF.

This clone was detected only once. The chain couples TRBV5-1 to TRBJ1-2, with 7 bases matching TRBD1. This CDR3 is 16 amino acids long. Per germline, CDR1 SGHRS and CDR2 YFSETQ. V was clipped by 4 bases and J by 0 bases; unmatched bases: 9. The CDR3 is CASSPQGTGANYGYTF. CDR3 DNA: TGCGCCAGCAGCCCCCAGGGCACAGGGGCTAACTATGGCTACACCTTC.

V gene TRBV9 combines with J gene TRBJ2-5; 7 bases line up with TRBD1. V gave up 4 bases and J gave up 5 bases; unmatched junction bases: 11. The length of the CDR3 is 15 residues. Germline lookup yields CDR1 SGDLS and CDR2 YYNGEE. Here the CDR3 DNA reads TGTGCCAGCAGCAGCCGGGACAGAGACCGGGAGACCCAGTACTTC. It encodes CASSSRDRDRETQYF.

The chain combines TRBV11-2 with TRBJ2-7, with 10 bases fitting TRBD2. This CDR3 is built from 15 residues. Germline loops: CDR1 SGHAT, CDR2 FQNNGV. V dropped 1 base and J dropped 1; count of bases not matched to a gene: 1. This CDR3 is CASSLGTSGSYEQYF. CDR3 bases: TGTGCCAGCAGCTTAGGGACTAGCGGATCCTACGAGCAGTACTTC.

This clone was observed a few times. The rearrangement uses TRBV6-2 or TRBV6-3 and TRBJ2-7; TRBD1 is a possible D gene (5 bases). Deletions cut 5 bases from V and 2 bases from J, with 10 bases between. In germline, CDR1 is MNHEY, CDR2 SVGEGT. CDR3 length: 13 residues. The CDR3 sequence: CASSPQATYEQYF. CDR3 DNA: TGTGCCAGCAGTCCACAGGCGACCTACGAGCAGTACTTC.

The DNA for the CDR3 is TGTGCCAGCAGCTTAGATGGGCAGGGGGTAGCCCCGTACTTC. It codes for CASSLDGQGVAPYF. The V and J genes are TRBV11-2 and TRBJ2-5; TRBD1 agrees at 7 bases. The V gene end was trimmed by 0 bases and the J gene end by 13 bases; junction bases not matched to a gene: 11. The germline V gene has CDR1 SGHAT and CDR2 FQNNGV. The CDR3 is 14 residues long.

The chain joins TRBV11-2 to TRBJ2-7; D not resolved. From germline, CDR1 is SGHAT and CDR2 FQNNGV. The V end was cut by 2 bases, the J end by 3 bases, with 5 bases between. This CDR3 is 12 amino acids long. The CDR3 DNA reads TGTGCCAGCAGCTTAATTAGCTACGAGCAGTACTTC. It is translated as CASSLISYEQYF.

The V gene is TRBV2, the J gene TRBJ1-1; TRBD1 is a possible D gene (5 bases). With 8 bases removed from V and 1 base from J, the gap between germline ends came to 5 bases. Per the germline V gene, CDR1 is SNHLY and CDR2 is FYNNEI. This CDR3 is 11 amino acids long. The CDR3 region is CASQGNTEAFF. CDR3 DNA: TGTGCCAGCCAGGGGAACACTGAAGCTTTCTTT.

V gene TRBV5-8 combines with J gene TRBJ2-1; 7 nucleotides align to TRBD1. Germline-derived CDR1 and CDR2 are SGHTS and YDEGEE. The CDR3 runs 17 residues. The J segment lost 0 bases and the V segment lost 3 bases, leaving 9 bases of the junction unmatched. This CDR3 reads CASSWGTGVSSYNEQFF. The CDR3 DNA follows: TGTGCCAGCAGCTGGGGTACAGGGGTTAGCTCCTACAATGAGCAGTTCTTC.

The rearrangement uses TRBV7-2 and TRBJ2-3; 8 bases align to TRBD2. V dropped 1 base and J dropped 3; count of bases not matched to a gene: 6. Germline CDR1 and CDR2: SGHTA and FQGNSA. The CDR3 contains 16 residues. The CDR3 nucleotides are TGTGCCAGCAGCTTAGGCCCAGCGGGAGCAACAGATACGCAGTATTTT. It translates to CASSLGPAGATDTQYF.

The J gene is TRBJ1-4, the V gene TRBV4-3; 8 positions agree with TRBD1. Losses at the gene ends were 0 bases for V and 8 bases for J; bases not matched to a gene: 5. The germline V gene has CDR1 LGHNA and CDR2 YSLEER. This CDR3 is built from 15 residues. The CDR3 DNA is TGCGCCAGCAGCCAAGAGCCTAGGACAGGGGAAAAACTGTTTTTT. It yields the protein CASSQEPRTGEKLFF.

The chain uses TRBV5-1 and TRBJ2-7; a possible D gene is TRBD1 (5 bases). Germline V gene sequence: CDR1 SGHRS, CDR2 YFSETQ. The CDR3 covers 14 residues. V shed 3 bases and J shed 2 bases, with 12 bases lying between them. This CDR3 is CASSSYDRTYEQYF. CDR3 nucleotides: TGCGCCAGCAGCTCTTATGACAGAACCTACGAGCAGTACTTC.

The chain recombines TRBV27 with TRBJ2-7, with 14 bases fitting TRBD2. Per germline, CDR1 MNHEY and CDR2 SMNVEV (reference sequence). The V segment lost 4 bases and the J segment 7 bases; nucleotides outside the gene matches: 9. This CDR3 region has 16 residues. CDR3 region: CASSSKPGLAGAEQYF. The CDR3 nucleotides read TGTGCCAGCAGTTCCAAACCGGGACTAGCGGGAGCGGAGCAGTACTTC.

The chain has TRBV5-1 and TRBJ2-1, with 14 bases identical to TRBD2. The V gene's germline CDR1 is SGHRS and CDR2 YFSETQ. The V and J ends lost 3 bases and 10 bases, in that order; junction bases with no gene match: 6. The CDR3 runs to 15 residues. DNA of the CDR3: TGCGCCAGCAGCTGGGGACTAGCGGGGGCCGGGGAGCAGTTCTTC. Translated: CASSWGLAGAGEQFF.

Details on this clone: Other DNA variants within this sample encode the same CDR3. This rearrangement joins TRBV9 to TRBJ2-3; 7 bases agree with TRBD2. Losses at the gene ends were 0 bases for V and 3 bases for J; bases not matched to a gene: 1. This CDR3 spans 14 amino acids. CDR1 SGDLS and CDR2 YYNGEE come from the germline V gene. The CDR3 DNA reads TGTGCCAGCAGCGTAGTTAGCGGGACAGATACGCAGTATTTT. This sequence encodes CASSVVSGTDTQYF.

The CDR3: CAISGLGLAGAGTGELFF. The CDR3 region has the DNA TGTGCCATCAGCGGACTCGGACTAGCGGGAGCGGGAACCGGGGAGCTGTTTTTT. The rearrangement uses TRBV10-3 and TRBJ2-2; TRBD2 matches 13 bases. V shed 6 bases and J 5 bases; nucleotides not matched to a gene: 12. Germline lookup yields CDR1 ENHRY and CDR2 SYGVKD. This CDR3 comprises 18 residues.

The chain combines TRBV4-1 with TRBJ2-7; D perhaps matches TRBD2 (5 bases). The V end lost 0 bases, the J end lost 2 bases, and 14 bases lay between the germline ends. This CDR3 has 16 residues. Germline CDR1 and CDR2: MGHRA and YSYEKL. DNA for the CDR3: TGCGCCAGCAGCCAAGATTTAGGGAGATACGCCTACGAGCAGTACTTC. Translated: CASSQDLGRYAYEQYF.

This clone was recorded once. The rearrangement uses TRBV29-1 and TRBJ2-1; TRBD2 matches at 8 bases. J lost 4 bases, V lost 5 bases, and 7 bases had no gene match. This CDR3 is 14 amino acids long. Looked up from germline, CDR1 is SQVTM and CDR2 is ANQGSEA. The CDR3 DNA reads TGCAGCGTTCCCGGGGGGGGTGTATACAATGAGCAGTTCTTC. Translation gives CSVPGGGVYNEQFF.

J is TRBJ1-6 and V is TRBV5-1; 7 bases line up with TRBD1. After removal of 5 bases from V and 8 bases from J, the junction contained 7 bases not matched to a gene. The CDR3 extends over 14 amino acids. Germline lookup yields CDR1 SGHRS and CDR2 YFSETQ. The CDR3 sequence: CASRTGYDHSPLHF. The CDR3 nucleotides read TGCGCCAGCAGGACAGGGTATGATCATTCACCCCTCCACTTT.

The chain carries TRBV6-6 and TRBJ2-1, with 10 bases fitting TRBD2. Germline CDR1 reads MNHNY; CDR2 reads SVGAGI (reference sequence). The CDR3 contains 17 residues. V gave up 5 bases and J gave up 8 bases; unmatched junction bases: 15. DNA for the CDR3: TGTGCCAGCAGTCCTTCAAGGACCGGGACTAGCGTATATGAGCAGTTCTTC. It specifies CASSPSRTGTSVYEQFF.

The genes are TRBV19 and TRBJ1-5; a possible D gene is TRBD1 (5 bases). The CDR3 extends over 14 amino acids. Germline V gene sequence: CDR1 LNHDA, CDR2 SQIVND (reference sequence). The germline V and J ends were trimmed by 4 bases and 6 bases, with 13 bases remaining between them. The DNA for the CDR3 is TGTGCCAGTAGTACCCCGGGGGGGGGTCAGCCCCAGCATTTT. Translated, it gives CASSTPGGGQPQHF.

This clone was detected only once. V is TRBV28 and J is TRBJ2-7, with TRBD2 matching 10 bases. The V segment lost 4 bases and the J segment 2 bases; nucleotides outside the gene matches: 5. CDR3 length: 15 amino acids. Germline V gene sequence: CDR1 MDHEN, CDR2 SYDVKM. The CDR3 loop reads CASSSLSGRTYEQYF. DNA of the CDR3: TGTGCCAGCAGTTCTCTTAGCGGGAGGACCTACGAGCAGTACTTC.

This sequence joins TRBV9 and TRBJ2-2; perhaps TRBD2 as D (5 bases). This CDR3 is 18 amino acids long. The V end lost 3 bases, the J end lost 5 bases, and 23 bases lay between the germline ends. Germline V gene data show CDR1 as SGDLS and CDR2 as YYNGEE. The CDR3 is CASSEPAVGDARTGELFF. The CDR3 DNA is TGTGCCAGCAGCGAGCCGGCCGTGGGAGACGCTAGGACCGGGGAGCTGTTTTTT.

This chain uses TRBV6-6 with TRBJ2-7; 8 bases match TRBD2. The CDR3 contains 14 residues. Germline values: CDR1 MNHNY, CDR2 SVGAGI (reference sequence). After removal of 2 bases from V and 3 bases from J, the junction contained 3 bases not matched to a gene. CDR3 coding DNA: TGTGCCAGCAGTTACGGGCGGGGGGACTACGAGCAGTACTTC. It is translated as CASSYGRGDYEQYF.